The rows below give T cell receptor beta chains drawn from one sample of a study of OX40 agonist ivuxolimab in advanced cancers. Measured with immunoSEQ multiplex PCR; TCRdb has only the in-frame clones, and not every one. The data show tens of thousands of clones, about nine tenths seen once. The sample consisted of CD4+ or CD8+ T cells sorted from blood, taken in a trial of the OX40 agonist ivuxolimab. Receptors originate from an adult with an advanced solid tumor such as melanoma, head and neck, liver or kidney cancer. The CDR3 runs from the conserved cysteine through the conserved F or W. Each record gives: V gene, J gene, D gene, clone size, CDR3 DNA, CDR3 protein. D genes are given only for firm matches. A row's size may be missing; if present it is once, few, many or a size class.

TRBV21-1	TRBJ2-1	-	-	TGTGCCAGCCGAGCTTGTCCGTTCTTC	CASRACPFF
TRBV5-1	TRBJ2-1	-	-	TGCGCCAGCAAGGAAGCGGAGGAGCAGTTCTTC	CASKEAEEQFF
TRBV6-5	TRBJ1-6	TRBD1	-	TGTGCCAGCAGTCTCGGGACAGGGAATAATTCACCCCTCCACTTT	CASSLGTGNNSPLHF
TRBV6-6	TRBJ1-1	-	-	TGTGCCAGCAGCTCCAAAGCCCTCGCTGAAGCTTTCTTT	CASSSKALAEAFF
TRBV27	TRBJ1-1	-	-	TGTGCCAGCAGTTTATCGAATCCCTCGGGGTTTGGCACTGAAGCTTTCTTT	CASSLSNPSGFGTEAFF
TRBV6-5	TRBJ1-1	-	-	TGTGCCAGCAGCTTGACAGGACGAATGAACACTGAAGCTTTCTTT	CASSLTGRMNTEAFF
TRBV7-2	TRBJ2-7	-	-	TGTGCCAGCAGCGGAAGACGAGTCAGCTCCTACGAGCAGTACTTC	CASSGRRVSSYEQYF
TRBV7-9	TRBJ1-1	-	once	TGTGCCAGCAGCCCCCGGACCAACACTGAAGCTTTCTTT	CASSPRTNTEAFF
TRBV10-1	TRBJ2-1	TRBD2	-	TGCGCCAGCAGACCTAGCGGGGGACCCTACAATGAGCAGTTCTTC	CASRPSGGPYNEQFF
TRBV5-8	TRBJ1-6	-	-	TGTGCCAGCAGCTCCCCCCGGGACACCAGCAATTCACCCCTCCACTTT	CASSSPRDTSNSPLHF
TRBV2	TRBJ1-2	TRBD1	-	TGTGCCAGCAGGGACAGGGGGACCTATGGCTACACCTTC	CASRDRGTYGYTF
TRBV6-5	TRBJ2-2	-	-	TGTGCCATACAGGGTTTTTCCGGGGAGCTGTTTTTT	CAIQGFSGELFF
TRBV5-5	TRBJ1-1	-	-	TGTGCCAGCGCATGGGGGACGGAGAACACTGAAGCTTTCTTT	CASAWGTENTEAFF
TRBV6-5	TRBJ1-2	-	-	TGTGCCAGCAGTTACTCTCCAGGCACAATCTATGGCTACACCTTC	CASSYSPGTIYGYTF